The 28 T cell receptor beta chains below were found in one sample sequenced in a study of OX40 agonist ivuxolimab in advanced cancers. Generated by immunoSEQ multiplex PCR, the TCRdb table keeps only in-frame clones and is missing some. The data contain just under 65,000 clones, around 81% of them seen just once; the ten biggest clones take up more than 0.8%. This specimen was CD4+ or CD8+ T cells sorted from blood, taken in a trial of the OX40 agonist ivuxolimab. These receptors all stem from an adult with an advanced solid tumor such as melanoma, head and neck, liver or kidney cancer.

DNA for the CDR3: TGTGCCAGCAGCCAAGATTCGGGCGGGGGGGCAGTTGAGACCCAGTACTTC. The encoded protein is CASSQDSGGGAVETQYF. This sequence joins TRBV4-2 and TRBJ2-5; TRBD2 matches 9 bases. The V gene's germline CDR1 is LGHNA and CDR2 YNFKEQ. V lost 0 bases to trimming and J lost 5 bases; unmatched junction nucleotides: 10. The length of the CDR3 is 17 residues.

This chain links TRBV28 with TRBJ2-2; 12 bases map to TRBD2. With V trimmed by 6 bases and J by 5 bases, 10 bases remained unmatched. The CDR3 length is 17 residues. Germline V CDR1 and CDR2: MDHEN, SYDVKM. The CDR3 nucleotides are TGTGCCAGCAGCCGACCTGGACTAGCGGGGTCAACCGGGGAGCTGTTTTTT. It is translated as CASSRPGLAGSTGELFF.

This rearrangement joins TRBV10-3 to TRBJ2-3; D ambiguous. The CDR3 is made up of 13 amino acids. Trimming took off 7 bases at V and 2 bases at J, with 10 bases between the two ends. Germline V gives CDR1 ENHRY, CDR2 SYGVKD. The CDR3 sequence: CAITGRPTDTQYF. The CDR3 coding sequence is TGTGCCATCACGGGCAGGCCCACAGATACGCAGTATTTT.

J is TRBJ2-1 and V is TRBV5-1, with D possibly matching TRBD1 (6 bases). The CDR3 is made up of 14 amino acids. Germline assignment: CDR1 SGHRS and CDR2 YFSETQ. V lost 4 bases and J lost 4, with 12 bases in between. The CDR3 DNA is TGCGCCAGCAGCACTGGACAGCCATACAATGAGCAGTTCTTC. Encoded protein: CASSTGQPYNEQFF.

The chain links TRBV7-8 to TRBJ1-5, with TRBD1 matching over 10 bases. V was clipped by 6 bases and J by 5 bases; unmatched bases: 7. CDR1 is SGHVS and CDR2 is FQNEAQ in the germline V gene. CDR3 size: 15 residues. The CDR3 DNA reads TGTGCCAGCAGTCCGGACAGGGGGTCGGATCAGCCCCAGCATTTT. Translated: CASSPDRGSDQPQHF.

The chain carries TRBV20-1 and TRBJ1-1; D is undetermined. V lost 4 bases and J 5 bases, leaving 8 bases between the germline ends. Germline V gene lookup returns CDR1 DFQATT and CDR2 SNEGSKA (reference sequence). The CDR3 contains 11 residues. The CDR3 region has the DNA TGCAGTGCTATTCACCAGACTGAAGCTTTCTTT. This translates into CSAIHQTEAFF.

The gene calls are TRBV4-2 and TRBJ2-7; 11 nucleotides line up with TRBD2. The CDR3 spans 15 residues. Germline V gene lookup returns CDR1 LGHNA and CDR2 YNFKEQ. V was clipped by 4 bases and J by 6 bases; unmatched bases: 8. CDR3 DNA sequence: TGTGCCAGCAGCCCGAAACTAGCGGGGGTATTCGAGCAGTACTTC. Its protein product is CASSPKLAGVFEQYF.

This chain joins TRBV18 and TRBJ1-2, with D maybe TRBD1 (6 bases). CDR1 KGHSH and CDR2 LQKENI come from the germline V gene. Deletions cut 3 bases from V and 3 bases from J, with 8 bases between. The CDR3 length is 13 residues. For the CDR3, the DNA is TGTGCCAGCTCACCCCCAGGGGACTATGGCTACACCTTC. Residues: CASSPPGDYGYTF.

The genes are TRBV5-1 and TRBJ2-1; 13 nucleotides agree with TRBD2. CDR1 SGHRS and CDR2 YFSETQ come from the germline V gene. The ends lost 2 bases at V and 7 bases at J; junction bases unmatched: 3. The CDR3 length is 15 residues. For the CDR3, the DNA is TGCGCCAGCAGCTTAAGACTAGCGGGGGGAAATGAGCAGTTCTTC. Its translation: CASSLRLAGGNEQFF.

The rearrangement uses TRBV4-3 and TRBJ1-1; D unresolved. The germline CDR1 and CDR2 sequences are LGHNA and YSLEER. The ends were cut back, 5 bases at V and 1 base at J, with 8 bases in the middle. CDR3 length: 13 amino acids. The CDR3 nucleotides read TGCGCCAGCAGCTGGAAGGGGAACACTGAAGCTTTCTTT. It specifies CASSWKGNTEAFF.

The rearrangement uses TRBV4-2 and TRBJ2-2; D possibly uses TRBD1 or TRBD2 (6 bases each). The CDR3 sequence is 17 residues long. Germline CDR1 is LGHNA and CDR2 is YNFKEQ. The germline V and J ends were trimmed by 0 bases and 5 bases, with 16 bases remaining between them. This chain's CDR3 is CASSQDGTGARTGELFF. CDR3 DNA: TGTGCCAGCAGCCAAGATGGGACGGGGGCGAGGACCGGGGAGCTGTTTTTT.

The chain combines TRBV10-3 with TRBJ2-2, with 8 bases identical to TRBD1. CDR1 is ENHRY and CDR2 is SYGVKD in the germline V gene. This CDR3 spans 16 amino acids. V shed 4 bases, J shed 6 bases, and the junction held 10 bases outside the gene matches. The CDR3 DNA sequence: TGTGCCATCAGTGTAGGCCAGGGGGCCACCCCCGGGGAGCTGTTTTTT. Translated: CAISVGQGATPGELFF.

The CDR3 coding sequence is TGTGCCAGCAGCATAAGTGGAGGAATGAACACTGAAGCTTTCTTT. It translates to CASSISGGMNTEAFF. The chain is built from TRBV7-6 and TRBJ1-1; D not certain. The CDR3 length is 15 residues. CDR1 SGHVS and CDR2 FNYEAQ come from the germline V gene. V lost 5 bases and J 0 bases, leaving 13 bases between the germline ends.

V usage is TRBV5-6 and J usage is TRBJ2-7; D possibly corresponds to TRBD2 (5 bases). Per the germline V gene, CDR1 is SGHDT and CDR2 is YYEEEE. The CDR3 has 14 residues. The germline V and J ends were trimmed by 4 bases and 2 bases, with 13 bases remaining between them. The CDR3 loop is CASSLKLGTYEQYF. As DNA, the CDR3 is TGTGCCAGCAGCCTGAAACTAGGGACCTACGAGCAGTACTTC.

The V call is TRBV9, the J call TRBJ1-6; tentatively, D is TRBD1 (5 bases). Germline CDR1 is SGDLS and CDR2 is YYNGEE. Trimming took 3 bases from V and 10 from J, leaving 20 bases between them. This CDR3 contains 16 residues. The CDR3: CASSAVGEPGSSPLHF. CDR3 DNA: TGTGCCAGCAGCGCCGTGGGGGAACCAGGGAGCTCACCCCTCCACTTT.

The chain employs TRBV7-2 and TRBJ1-5, with a possible D match to TRBD1 (6 bases). The CDR3 runs 14 residues. From germline, CDR1 is SGHTA and CDR2 FQGNSA. V was cut by 3 bases and J by 5 bases, with 11 bases left in between. In DNA form, the CDR3 reads TGTGCCAGCAGCTTGGTACAGGGTTATCAGCCCCAGCATTTT. This translates into CASSLVQGYQPQHF.

The chain has TRBV4-1 and TRBJ2-5; maybe TRBD2 (7 bases). Per the germline V gene, CDR1 is MGHRA and CDR2 is YSYEKL. CDR3 length: 16 amino acids. The germline V and J ends were trimmed by 5 bases and 4 bases, with 20 bases remaining between them. The CDR3 DNA reads TGCGCCAGCAGCGGTCTCCGGGGGGCCATTGGAGAGACCCAGTACTTC. Amino acid sequence: CASSGLRGAIGETQYF.

The V and J genes are TRBV2 and TRBJ1-1; D not certain. The germline V gene has CDR1 SNHLY and CDR2 FYNNEI. With 4 bases removed from V and 4 bases from J, the gap between germline ends came to 13 bases. The CDR3 extends over 14 amino acids. CDR3 in DNA: TGTGCCAGCAGTGTGGAAAGTCGGAGCACTGAAGCTTTCTTT. Protein: CASSVESRSTEAFF.

The chain employs TRBV7-2 and TRBJ1-5, with 8 bases fitting TRBD1. Germline V gene sequence: CDR1 SGHTA, CDR2 FQGNSA. V shed 5 bases and J 3 bases; nucleotides not matched to a gene: 6. The CDR3 spans 15 residues. The DNA of the CDR3 is TGTGCCAGCAGCGTCCAGGGGGCAGACAATCAGCCCCAGCATTTT. It is translated as CASSVQGADNQPQHF.

The chain carries TRBV19 and TRBJ1-1; the D gene is possibly TRBD1 (6 bases). Germline CDR1 reads LNHDA; CDR2 reads SQIVND (reference sequence). V was cut by 5 bases and J by 5 bases, with 18 bases left in between. This CDR3 contains 15 residues. This chain's CDR3 is CASSLRFLRGTEAFF. CDR3 nucleotides: TGTGCCAGTAGTCTTCGATTCCTAAGGGGGACTGAAGCTTTCTTT. Filled out from reference TRBV19 and TRBJ1-1, the complete variable domain reads DGGITQSPKYLFRKEGQNVTLSCEQNLNHDAMYWYRQDPGQGLRLIYYSQIVNDFQKGDIAEGYSVSREKKESFPLTVTSAQKNPTAFYLCASSLRFLRGTEAFFGQGTRLTVV.

This clone has only one observation. The CDR3 reads CASSPRDRAVTGELFF. CDR3 sequence (DNA): TGTGCCAGCAGCCCACGGGACAGGGCGGTCACCGGGGAGCTGTTTTTT. This chain joins TRBV7-2 and TRBJ2-2; TRBD1 aligns across 9 bases. The J segment lost 4 bases and the V segment lost 5 bases, leaving 8 bases of the junction unmatched. The germline V gene has CDR1 SGHTA and CDR2 FQGNSA. This CDR3 has 16 residues.

CDR3 DNA: TGTGCCAGCAGCTTGGGGGCAGCAACTAATGAAAAACTGTTTTTT. It encodes CASSLGAATNEKLFF. The rearrangement uses TRBV5-8 and TRBJ1-4; D not certain. This CDR3 contains 15 residues. Germline-derived CDR1 and CDR2 are SGHTS and YDEGEE. V dropped 0 bases and J dropped 0 bases, with 6 bases sitting between them.

This sequence joins TRBV19 and TRBJ2-1; D perhaps matches TRBD1 (7 bases). CDR1 and CDR2 from the germline V gene are LNHDA and SQIVND (reference sequence). CDR3 length: 17 amino acids. V gave up 6 bases and J gave up 3 bases, with 21 bases separating them. The CDR3 DNA is TGTGCCAGTAGACCCCCAAGTTGGCAGGGGGGCTACAATGAGCAGTTCTTC. It is translated as CASRPPSWQGGYNEQFF. The full variable domain, rest sourced from reference TRBV19 and TRBJ2-1, is DGGITQSPKYLFRKEGQNVTLSCEQNLNHDAMYWYRQDPGQGLRLIYYSQIVNDFQKGDIAEGYSVSREKKESFPLTVTSAQKNPTAFYLCASRPPSWQGGYNEQFFGPGTRLTVL.

The chain employs TRBV19 and TRBJ1-5; TRBD1 agrees at 9 bases. The junction had 0 bases not matched to a gene; V was cut back by 1 base and J by 2 bases. Looked up from germline, CDR1 is LNHDA and CDR2 is SQIVND (reference sequence). The CDR3 has 15 residues. CDR3 in amino acids: CASSIGQGGNQPQHF. The CDR3 coding sequence is TGTGCCAGTAGTATAGGACAGGGGGGCAATCAGCCCCAGCATTTT. Filled out from reference TRBV19 and TRBJ1-5, the complete variable domain reads DGGITQSPKYLFRKEGQNVTLSCEQNLNHDAMYWYRQDPGQGLRLIYYSQIVNDFQKGDIAEGYSVSREKKESFPLTVTSAQKNPTAFYLCASSIGQGGNQPQHFGDGTRLSIL.

The V gene is TRBV7-8, the J gene TRBJ2-7, with 7 bases matching TRBD1. The CDR3 sequence is 17 residues long. V shed 6 bases, J shed 1 base, and the junction held 15 bases outside the gene matches. Germline V CDR1 and CDR2: SGHVS, FQNEAQ. DNA of the CDR3: TGTGCCAGCAGTTCTACTACGCTCCCGGACAGGTCCTACGAGCAGTACTTC. Residues: CASSSTTLPDRSYEQYF.

This clone was seen once. This sequence joins TRBV5-1 and TRBJ2-2; D is possibly TRBD1 (5 bases). Germline assignment: CDR1 SGHRS and CDR2 YFSETQ. The CDR3 spans 15 residues. With 2 bases removed from V and 3 bases from J, the gap between germline ends came to 11 bases. The CDR3 DNA sequence: TGCGCCAGCAGCTTTTCAGGGAAGGACACCGGGGAGCTGTTTTTT. Translation gives CASSFSGKDTGELFF.

J is TRBJ1-6 and V is TRBV6-5, with D perhaps matching TRBD1 (5 bases). The germline gives CDR1 MNHEY, CDR2 SVGAGI. Trimming cost V 6 bases and J 4 bases, with 7 bases left between them. The CDR3 loop spans 13 amino acids. The CDR3 DNA reads as TGTGCCAGCAGCAGACAGTATAATTCACCCCTCCACTTT. Translating gives CASSRQYNSPLHF.

V usage is TRBV6-1 and J usage is TRBJ2-2; the match to TRBD1 covers 7 bases. CDR3 length: 16 amino acids. V lost 4 bases and J lost 1; bases outside the gene matches: 6. Germline CDR1 MNHNS, CDR2 SASEGT. This CDR3 reads CASSALGDRNTGELFF. The CDR3 DNA is TGTGCCAGCAGTGCCTTGGGGGACAGGAACACCGGGGAGCTGTTTTTT.